Each of the 22 T cell receptor beta chains below was sequenced from the same sample in a study of T cells in women clearing cervical HPV infection. Clones were read by immunoSEQ multiplex PCR, and TCRdb kept only the in-frame ones, dropping some. The ten most abundant clones cover more than 9% of a sample with 20,000 to 25,000 clones. Material for sequencing was blood buffy coat. These receptors originate from a woman aged 18 to 75 with a cervical HPV16 infection that either progressed to CIN3+ or cleared (not recorded which).

As for this clone: From the germline J gene comes the end of the CDR3, since the read stops 3 residues before it. The chain links TRBV7-9 to TRBJ1-1; possible D gene TRBD1, 5 bases. Trimming shortened V by 1 base and J by 6 bases, and 12 bases separated the two germline ends. The CDR3 has 14 amino acids. In germline, CDR1 is SEHNR, CDR2 FQNEAQ (reference sequence). This CDR3 reads CASSLVRGPAEAFF. The sequenced part of the CDR3 DNA is TGTGCCAGCAGCTTAGTTAGGGGCCCAGCTGAA.

Regarding this clone: One end of the junction fails to match germline, which may point to a read error. Sequencing ends 3 residues short of the CDR3 end; the germline J gene provides the rest. The chain joins TRBV18 to TRBJ2-5; no firm D call. This CDR3 comprises 13 residues. Germline values: CDR1 KGHSH, CDR2 LQKENI. The CDR3 bases that were read are TGTGCCAGATCACCAGTCGTCCAAGAGACC. Translation gives CARSPVVQET. The CDR3 in its entirety is CARSPVVQETQYF.

A remark on this clone: The read stops 3 residues short of the end of the CDR3; the missing end is completed from the germline J gene. The chain joins TRBV18 to TRBJ2-4; TRBD1 is a possible D gene (5 bases). CDR3 length equals 18 residues. Germline CDR1 reads KGHSH; CDR2 reads LQKENI. V lost 1 base, J lost 0 bases, and 16 bases lay in between. CDR3 DNA (partial): TGTGCCAGCTCACCACGTCAAGAGGACATACTAGCCAAAAACATT. Amino acids: CASSPRQEDILAKNI. The CDR3 as a whole reads CASSPRQEDILAKNIQYF.

As concerns this clone: The CDR3 goes on 3 residues after the read ends, and that part is filled in from the germline J gene. The rearrangement joins TRBV19 to TRBJ1-2; D call uncertain. The length of the CDR3 is 17 residues. Germline loops: CDR1 LNHDA, CDR2 SQIVND (reference sequence). CDR3 in amino acids: CASSMPGYSLSYNDYTF. The CDR3 DNA, read in part, is TGTGCCAGTAGTATGCCGGGGTACAGCCTCTCCTACAATGAC.

Comment on this clone: The CDR3 end falls 3 residues outside the read, so it is completed with the germline J gene. This chain joins TRBV20-1 and TRBJ2-7; 7 bases agree with TRBD2. Germline trimming cut 6 bases from V and 2 bases from J; bases unmatched to any gene: 4. The CDR3 has 12 residues. Germline CDR1 is DFQATT and CDR2 is SNEGSKA (reference sequence). The sequenced CDR3 bases are TGCAGTGCGACCGGGACTACCTACGAG. Translation gives CSATGTTYE. The whole CDR3 region reads CSATGTTYEQYF.

For this clone: The read halts 3 residues ahead of the CDR3 end, with the missing end drawn from the germline J gene. The chain carries TRBV19 and TRBJ2-2; D might be TRBD2 (5 bases). The V end was cut by 3 bases, the J end by 5 bases, with 10 bases between. The CDR3 totals 14 residues. Germline values: CDR1 LNHDA, CDR2 SQIVND (reference sequence). The part of the CDR3 DNA that was read is TGTGCCAGTAGTATGATTCGACTAACCGGGGAG. This translates into CASSMIRLTGE. The entire CDR3 is CASSMIRLTGELFF.

Considering frequency, this clone is medium-sized. CDR3 bases read: TGTGCCATCAGTGACAGTCGTCCCGGGACATACGTTTGGCCC. It translates to CAISDSRPGTYVWP. The whole CDR3 protein is CAISDSRPGTYVWPQHF. This chain uses TRBV10-3 with TRBJ1-5; TRBD1 might be the D (6 bases). The read ends 3 residues shy of where the CDR3 ends; the end is completed using the germline J gene. V was clipped by 3 bases and J by 9 bases, with 24 bases between them. The CDR3 extends over 17 amino acids. The germline CDR1 and CDR2 sequences are ENHRY and SYGVKD.

Worth noting for this clone: Coverage ceases 3 residues before the CDR3 finishes, and the germline J gene fills in the end. The chain employs TRBV19 and TRBJ1-1, with D perhaps TRBD1 (6 bases). CDR1 is LNHDA, CDR2 SQIVND, per germline (reference sequence). This CDR3 has 15 residues. V was clipped by 2 bases and J by 4 bases, with 14 bases between them. The CDR3 sequence: CASSIPPGQFTEAFF. The CDR3 DNA, read in part, is TGTGCCAGTAGTATACCCCCCGGACAGTTCACTGAA. The complete variable domain, with remaining parts taken from reference TRBV19 and TRBJ1-1, reads DGGITQSPKYLFRKEGQNVTLSCEQNLNHDAMYWYRQDPGQGLRLIYYSQIVNDFQKGDIAEGYSVSREKKESFPLTVTSAQKNPTAFYLCASSIPPGQFTEAFFGQGTRLTVV.

As concerns this clone: The read ends 3 residues before the CDR3 terminus; that terminus is restored from the germline J gene. The chain has TRBV2 and TRBJ1-5, with 8 bases that match TRBD1. Germline V gene sequence: CDR1 SNHLY, CDR2 FYNNEI. V shed 5 bases, J shed 4 bases, and the junction held 10 bases outside the gene matches. The CDR3 has 16 amino acids. Here the CDR3 reads CASSRMTGASNQPQHF. CDR3 bases read: TGTGCCAGCAGTCGAATGACAGGGGCCAGTAATCAGCCC. Using reference TRBV2 and TRBJ1-5 for the parts outside the CDR3, the full variable domain is EPEVTQTPSHQVTQMGQEVILRCVPISNHLYFYWYRQILGQKVEFLVSFYNNEISEKSEIFDDQFSVERPDGSNFTLKIRSTKLEDSAMYFCASSRMTGASNQPQHFGDGTRLSIL.

Of note for this clone: Coverage ceases 3 residues before the CDR3 finishes, and the germline J gene fills in the end. The chain recombines TRBV7-8 with TRBJ2-7; TRBD1 agrees at 7 bases. In germline, CDR1 is SGHVS, CDR2 FQNEAQ. V lost 5 bases, J lost 5 bases, and 15 bases stayed unmatched. CDR3 length: 16 residues. The CDR3: CASSTTSTGLGDEQYF. Partial CDR3 DNA: TGTGCCAGCAGCACTACCTCGACAGGGCTAGGGGACGAG.

As concerns this clone: The CDR3 goes on 3 residues after the read ends, and that part is filled in from the germline J gene. The rearrangement joins TRBV7-2 to TRBJ1-2, with D unresolved. The germline V and J ends were trimmed by 5 bases and 1 base, with 11 bases remaining between them. The CDR3 spans 14 residues. Germline CDR1 SGHTA, CDR2 FQGNSA. The CDR3 bases that were read are TGTGCCAGCAGCCCCCGAAGGGTTAACTATGGC. Residues: CASSPRRVNYG. The whole CDR3 sequence reads CASSPRRVNYGYTF. Complete variable domain (other parts from reference TRBV7-2 and TRBJ1-2): GAGVSQSPSNKVTEKGKDVELRCDPISGHTALYWYRQSLGQGLEFLIYFQGNSAPDKSGLPSDRFSAERTGGSVSTLTIQRTQQEDSAVYLCASSPRRVNYGYTFGSGTRLTVV.

On this clone itself: The CDR3 extends 3 residues past the end of the read, so its final part is completed from the germline J gene. This rearrangement joins TRBV5-1 to TRBJ2-3; possible D gene TRBD1, 6 bases. The CDR3 is 16 residues long. The germline V and J ends were trimmed by 0 bases and 0 bases, with 11 bases remaining between them. Germline V gene sequence: CDR1 SGHRS, CDR2 YFSETQ. The DNA read from the CDR3 is TGCGCCAGCAGCTTGGTTGGACAGCTGAGCACAGATACG. Amino acids: CASSLVGQLSTDT. The full CDR3 sequence reads CASSLVGQLSTDTQYF.

For this clone: The CDR3 goes on 3 residues after the read ends, and that part is filled in from the germline J gene. The chain couples TRBV18 to TRBJ2-5; no clear D. V dropped 2 bases and J dropped 5 bases, with 12 bases sitting between them. CDR1 is KGHSH and CDR2 is LQKENI in the germline V gene. The CDR3 has 14 amino acids. CDR3 DNA, as far as it was read: TGTGCCAGCTCACCAGGCGACACCCGGGAGACC. It codes for CASSPGDTRET. The full CDR3 protein reads CASSPGDTRETQYF.

This clone is labeled large based on frequency. The CDR3 end is not reached by the read, which stops 3 residues before it; the germline J gene fills it in. The chain joins TRBV28 to TRBJ2-3, with D tentatively TRBD2 (6 bases). From germline, CDR1 is MDHEN and CDR2 SYDVKM. V lost 2 bases, J lost 5 bases, and 17 bases lay in between. The length of the CDR3 is 16 residues. CDR3 amino acids: CASSLKAGFTIDTQYF. The sequenced part of the CDR3 DNA is TGTGCCAGCAGTTTAAAGGCGGGATTTACGATAGATACG. Looking up the rest from reference TRBV28 and TRBJ2-3 gives the full variable domain: DVKVTQSSRYLVKRTGEKVFLECVQDMDHENMFWYRQDPGLGLRLIYFSYDVKMKEKGDIPEGYSVSREKKERFSLILESASTNQTSMYLCASSLKAGFTIDTQYFGPGTRLTVL.

As for this clone: Read data end 3 residues before the CDR3 end; the end is taken from the germline J gene. The V call is TRBV19, the J call TRBJ1-1; 7 nucleotides agree with TRBD1. This CDR3 is built from 14 residues. CDR1 and CDR2 (germline): LNHDA, SQIVND (reference sequence). The CDR3 region is CASSITGAEAEAFF. The part of the CDR3 DNA that was read is TGTGCCAGTAGTATAACAGGGGCCGAAGCCGAG.

Turning to this clone: Read coverage stops 3 residues before the CDR3 terminus; the germline J gene supplies the remainder. The chain links TRBV18 to TRBJ1-4; 8 bases are a match to TRBD1. V lost 0 bases, J lost 7 bases, and 13 bases stayed unmatched. The CDR3 length is 18 residues. Per germline, CDR1 KGHSH and CDR2 LQKENI. Partial CDR3 DNA: TGTGCCAGCTCACCACCAGGCGGGACAGGTTTTTCGAGTGAAAAA. As protein: CASSPPGGTGFSSEK. The whole CDR3 region reads CASSPPGGTGFSSEKLFF.

This clone is medium-sized by frequency. The read ends 3 residues early relative to the CDR3; the germline J gene fills the gap. The rearrangement uses TRBV6-2 or TRBV6-3 and TRBJ2-4; 9 bases are shared with TRBD1. CDR3 length equals 14 residues. Germline-derived CDR1 and CDR2 are MNHEY and SVGEGT. Trimming removed 5 bases from V and 8 bases from J; junction bases left unmatched: 7. Partial CDR3 DNA: TGTGCCAGCAGTCGAACAGGGGGCCAGGACATT. It yields the protein CASSRTGGQDI. The full-length CDR3 reads as CASSRTGGQDIQYF.

CDR3 bases read: TGTGCCAGCAGCTCCGCTAATCAGGAATACGAG. It translates to CASSSANQEYE. Given in full, the CDR3 is CASSSANQEYEQYF. The genes are TRBV7-2 and TRBJ2-7; D gene uncertain. The read comes to an end 3 residues before the CDR3 does, leaving the germline J gene to fill in the end. Germline loops: CDR1 SGHTA, CDR2 FQGNSA. The ends were cut back, 4 bases at V and 4 bases at J, with 14 bases in the middle. CDR3 length equals 14 residues.

Turning to this clone: The read finishes 3 residues shy of the CDR3 end, and the germline J gene is used to complete it. The rearrangement joins TRBV19 to TRBJ1-5; 7 bases agree with TRBD1. There are 17 residues in the CDR3. Per the germline V gene, CDR1 is LNHDA and CDR2 is SQIVND (reference sequence). The ends lost 3 bases at V and 6 bases at J; junction bases unmatched: 14. The CDR3 here is CASSMGQGVLRGQPQHF. The CDR3 DNA, read in part, is TGTGCCAGTAGTATGGGGCAGGGGGTGTTGAGAGGTCAGCCC.

In the case of this clone: With the read ending 3 residues before the CDR3 end, the germline J gene is used to fill in that end. The chain combines TRBV20-1 with TRBJ2-7, with TRBD2 matching over 9 bases. V was pared by 5 bases and J by 3 bases, with 2 bases of the junction left unmatched. Germline CDR1 DFQATT, CDR2 SNEGSKA (reference sequence). There are 12 residues in the CDR3. CDR3: CSASAGGYEQYF. The covered CDR3 bases are TGCAGTGCTTCAGCGGGGGGCTACGAG.

Note on this clone: The observed sequence ends 3 residues before the CDR3 terminus, with the missing tail filled in from the germline J gene. The chain recombines TRBV11-3 with TRBJ2-1; D perhaps matches TRBD1 (5 bases). Trimming cost V 2 bases and J 9 bases, with 17 bases left between them. Germline loops: CDR1 SGHNT, CDR2 YENEEA. The CDR3 consists of 15 residues. CDR3 loop: CASSLTGKLGVEQFF. The covered CDR3 bases are TGTGCCAGCAGCTTAACGGGTAAGCTAGGGGTTGAG. The variable domain in full, completed from reference TRBV11-3 and TRBJ2-1, reads EAGVVQSPRYKIIEKKQPVAFWCNPISGHNTLYWYLQNLGQGPELLIRYENEEAVDDSQLPKDRFSAERLKGVDSTLKIQPAELGDSAVYLCASSLTGKLGVEQFFGPGTRLTVL.

With respect to this clone: The CDR3 goes on 3 residues after the read ends, and that part is filled in from the germline J gene. V and J are TRBV7-9 and TRBJ2-2; a weak D match, TRBD1 (6 bases). Germline V gene data show CDR1 as SEHNR and CDR2 as FQNEAQ (reference sequence). The ends were cut back, 1 base at V and 5 bases at J, with 11 bases in the middle. The CDR3 consists of 15 residues. CDR3 DNA, as far as it was read: TGTGCCAGCAGCTTAGTCGAAGGGGGAACCGGGGAG. This sequence encodes CASSLVEGGTGE. The full-length CDR3 reads as CASSLVEGGTGELFF.